The 17 T cell receptor beta chains below were found in one sample sequenced in a study of T cell responses to AZD1222 COVID-19 vaccine. Assay used: immunoSEQ multiplex PCR; TCRdb lists only in-frame clones, some missing. The data show 150,000 or so clones, 80% to 95% seen once. Source: peripheral blood, taken 28 days after the second AZD1222 dose. These receptors all come from an adult who received the AZD1222 COVID-19 vaccine.

The chain has TRBV6-1 and TRBJ1-5, with 8 bases aligning to TRBD1. Germline V gene lookup returns CDR1 MNHNS and CDR2 SASEGT. V lost 2 bases and J lost 2; bases outside the gene matches: 5. The CDR3 has 16 residues. The CDR3 nucleotides are TGTGCCAGCAGTGAATACGACAGGGGTGGCAATCAGCCCCAGCATTTT. Residues: CASSEYDRGGNQPQHF.

This chain uses TRBV7-2 with TRBJ2-2, with a tentative D call TRBD2 (6 bases). Trimming removed 9 bases at V and 0 bases at J, with 17 bases between. The CDR3 is made up of 16 amino acids. Germline loops: CDR1 SGHTA, CDR2 FQGNSA. In nucleotides, the CDR3 is TGTGCCAGACCCGAGGGAGGCGGGACGAACACCGGGGAGCTGTTTTTT. It specifies CARPEGGGTNTGELFF.

The chain links TRBV18 to TRBJ2-7; 8 positions agree with TRBD1. The CDR3 has 14 amino acids. V lost 4 bases, J lost 4 bases, and 6 bases stayed unmatched. Looked up from germline, CDR1 is KGHSH and CDR2 is LQKENI. CDR3 protein: CASSRGTGSYEQYF. CDR3 DNA: TGTGCCAGCTCACGAGGGACAGGTTCGTACGAGCAGTACTTC.

The V and J genes are TRBV19 and TRBJ1-1; unclear D gene. CDR3 length: 14 amino acids. In germline, CDR1 is LNHDA, CDR2 SQIVND (reference sequence). Trimming took 1 base from V and 6 from J, leaving 12 bases between them. As DNA, the CDR3 is TGTGCCAGTAGTATAGCCGGCGACGCCGCTGAAGCTTTCTTT. Translating it yields CASSIAGDAAEAFF.

This clone was seen only a few times. This same CDR3 is encoded by further DNA sequences in the sample. The V call is TRBV2, the J call TRBJ1-3; unclear D gene. CDR3 length equals 12 residues. From germline, CDR1 is SNHLY and CDR2 FYNNEI. Trimming took off 3 bases at V and 4 bases at J, with 4 bases between the two ends. The CDR3 region is CASSETGNTIYF. The CDR3 nucleotides read TGTGCCAGCAGTGAGACCGGAAACACCATATATTTT. Variable domain in full (rest from reference TRBV2 and TRBJ1-3): EPEVTQTPSHQVTQMGQEVILRCVPISNHLYFYWYRQILGQKVEFLVSFYNNEISEKSEIFDDQFSVERPDGSNFTLKIRSTKLEDSAMYFCASSETGNTIYFGEGSWLTVV.

This chain connects TRBV4-2 to TRBJ1-3; possibly TRBD1 for D (5 bases). Germline CDR1 and CDR2: LGHNA and YNFKEQ. The CDR3 has 15 residues. V dropped 0 bases and J dropped 4 bases, with 10 bases sitting between them. CDR3 loop: CASSQDFGGGNTIYF. The CDR3, as DNA: TGTGCCAGCAGCCAAGACTTTGGGGGAGGAAACACCATATATTTT.

The rearrangement links TRBV7-8 to TRBJ2-5, with D possibly matching TRBD1 (6 bases). CDR3 length: 16 residues. Germline V gene lookup returns CDR1 SGHVS and CDR2 FQNEAQ. V dropped 5 bases and J dropped 0 bases, with 16 bases sitting between them. In DNA, the CDR3 is TGTGCCAGCAGCGATAGGGACACCCTCTACCAAGAGACCCAGTACTTC. As protein: CASSDRDTLYQETQYF.

V usage is TRBV10-3 and J usage is TRBJ2-3; 9 bases line up with TRBD1. The CDR3 totals 14 residues. Germline assignment: CDR1 ENHRY and CDR2 SYGVKD. Trimming removed 10 bases from V and 4 bases from J; junction bases left unmatched: 9. CDR3 protein: CATWTGVGPDTQYF. The CDR3 DNA follows: TGTGCCACTTGGACAGGGGTCGGTCCAGATACGCAGTATTTT.

V is TRBV5-5 and J is TRBJ2-7; 7 positions agree with TRBD1. Germline CDR1 and CDR2: SGHKS and YYEKEE (reference sequence). The CDR3 length is 15 residues. Trimming removed 1 base from V and 0 bases from J; junction bases left unmatched: 4. CDR3 DNA sequence: TGTGCCAGCAGCTTGCTCTCAGGGGGCTCCTACGAGCAGTACTTC. It translates to CASSLLSGGSYEQYF.

The chain uses TRBV7-9 and TRBJ2-1; a possible D gene is TRBD2 (5 bases). The CDR3 length is 13 residues. The V and J ends lost 3 bases and 9 bases respectively, with 12 bases between them. CDR1 and CDR2 (germline): SEHNR, FQNEAQ (reference sequence). For the CDR3, the DNA is TGTGCCAGCAGCTTTAGTCTTCGGGGTGAGCAGTTCTTC. Residues: CASSFSLRGEQFF. Variable domain in full (rest from reference TRBV7-9 and TRBJ2-1): DTGVSQNPRHKITKRGQNVTFRCDPISEHNRLYWYRQTLGQGPEFLTYFQNEAQLEKSRLLSDRFSAERPKGSFSTLEIQRTEQGDSAMYLCASSFSLRGEQFFGPGTRLTVL.

V gene TRBV29-1 combines with J gene TRBJ2-1, with a possible D match to TRBD2 (5 bases). The CDR3 has 14 amino acids. Between the trimmed V and J ends, which lost 6 bases and 2 bases, there was a span of 14 bases. The germline V gene encodes CDR1 SQVTM and CDR2 ANQGSEA. CDR3 amino acids: CSVAATTTYNEQFF. Written as DNA, the CDR3 is TGCAGCGTGGCCGCCACGACTACCTACAATGAGCAGTTCTTC.

The V call is TRBV30, the J call TRBJ1-5; D may be TRBD1 (5 bases). The germline gives CDR1 GTSNPN, CDR2 SVGIG (reference sequence). V was pared by 0 bases and J by 0 bases, with 15 bases between. CDR3 length: 17 amino acids. The CDR3 DNA follows: TGTGCCTGGAGTGTACAACGGGGCCCTTCTAGCAATCAGCCCCAGCATTTT. Residues: CAWSVQRGPSSNQPQHF.

The sample holds one count of this clone. V usage is TRBV7-9 and J usage is TRBJ2-7; D tentatively reads TRBD1 or TRBD2 (5 bases each). The V gene's germline CDR1 is SEHNR and CDR2 FQNEAQ (reference sequence). V shed 4 bases and J shed 4 bases, with 20 bases lying between them. The CDR3 length is 16 residues. CDR3: CASSSRGQDNPYEQYF. In nucleotides, the CDR3 is TGTGCCAGCAGCTCCCGAGGGCAGGACAACCCTTACGAGCAGTACTTC.

This clone appeared once. The rearrangement joins TRBV27 to TRBJ2-3; TRBD1 matches at 9 bases. This CDR3 has 12 amino acids. Germline V gives CDR1 MNHEY, CDR2 SMNVEV (reference sequence). The V segment lost 5 bases and the J segment 10 bases; nucleotides outside the gene matches: 4. In DNA, the CDR3 is TGTGCCAGCAGTCGCGGACAGGGGTCGCAGTATTTT. Protein: CASSRGQGSQYF.

The DNA for the CDR3 is TGTGCCATCAGTGGCCGGGACAGGCGGAATGAGCAGTTCTTC. It is translated as CAISGRDRRNEQFF. The chain joins TRBV10-3 to TRBJ2-1; 8 positions agree with TRBD1. The V and J ends lost 4 bases and 7 bases, in that order; junction bases with no gene match: 6. Germline loops: CDR1 ENHRY, CDR2 SYGVKD. The CDR3 consists of 14 residues.

The V gene is TRBV29-1, the J gene TRBJ2-3; maybe TRBD2 (5 bases). Looked up from germline, CDR1 is SQVTM and CDR2 is ANQGSEA. This CDR3 is 14 amino acids long. Trimming shortened V by 3 bases and J by 3 bases, and 13 bases separated the two germline ends. CDR3 in DNA: TGCAGCGTTGAGAAAGGGAGAGGGACAGATACGCAGTATTTT. Its translation: CSVEKGRGTDTQYF.

The chain combines TRBV15 with TRBJ2-1; D may be TRBD2 (6 bases). Germline CDR1 and CDR2: LNHNV and YYDKDF (reference sequence). Trimming stripped 7 bases from V and 2 bases from J, with 9 bases between. The CDR3 length is 13 residues. This chain's CDR3 is CATKEGTYNEQFF. The CDR3 DNA reads TGTGCCACCAAGGAGGGAACCTACAATGAGCAGTTCTTC.